The source of this T cell receptor (beta chain) is a study of blood T cell repertoires in COVID-19. Study as a whole: Samples of COVID-19 (acute and convalescent) were obtained from the United States, Italy and Spain. In each case, the material was cDNA or gDNA derived from T cells, B-cell-depleted T cells, or PBMCs.

J was trimmed by 8 bases and V by 0 bases; bases with no gene match: 3. This CDR3 contains 13 residues. The germline V gene has CDR1 SGHTA and CDR2 FQGNSA. The authors' processing: Cell counts per sample came from amplifying reference gene primers. Sequencing was performed with immunoSEQ multiplex PCR; in TCRdb, only in-frame clones are kept and a portion is missing. The V and J calls and clone size were taken over from that table, and D and trimming were inferred from the DNA. The data show 150,000 to 200,000 clones, with 90% seen just once and approximately 0.5% held by the top ten. This receptor was identified in a man in his fifties with acute or convalescent COVID-19. Sequenced sample: peripheral blood. The chain carries TRBV7-2 and TRBJ1-2; TRBD1 aligns across 7 bases. Written as DNA, the CDR3 is TGTGCCAGCAGCTTAGCTCAGGACAGGGGCTACACCTTC. Residues: CASSLAQDRGYTF.